This T cell receptor (beta chain) was found in a study of brain T cells in children with intractable seizures. V lost 3 bases and J lost 2, with 7 bases in between. The CDR3 is 13 residues long. CDR1 LNHDA and CDR2 SQIVND come from the germline V gene (reference sequence). Using immunoSEQ multiplex PCR, the repertoire was profiled, and TCRdb retains in-frame clones only, with some absent. This sample carries some 64,000 clones, about 96% of them seen once, and the ten largest clones take 0.38%. The sequenced cases were selected for having the highest brain T cell transcript signatures. Pre-surgery treatment included at least one anti-epileptic drug.

The sample was peripheral blood, taken at surgery. The clonotype was recovered from a boy under three years old with focal cortical dysplasia and intractable seizures. This chain connects TRBV19 to TRBJ2-5; D gene unclear. This CDR3 reads CASSIRQQETQYF. In nucleotides, the CDR3 is TGTGCCAGTAGTATCCGACAACAAGAGACCCAGTACTTC. Full variable domain (remainder filled in from reference TRBV19 and TRBJ2-5): DGGITQSPKYLFRKEGQNVTLSCEQNLNHDAMYWYRQDPGQGLRLIYYSQIVNDFQKGDIAEGYSVSREKKESFPLTVTSAQKNPTAFYLCASSIRQQETQYFGPGTRLLVL.